This T cell receptor beta chain was sequenced for a study of cytomegalovirus exposure and HLA in healthy donors. Overall study context: From HLA-typed donors, an early data release held approximately 85 million unique TCRs. Among approximately 390 genotyped donors, about 80% fell in the Caucasian-associated ancestry cluster. Study observations and caveats: The authors later found most CMV-associated TCR beta chains appeared HLA-restricted. The study listed 150 to 200 cytomegalovirus-associated TCR beta chains.

Note on this clone: As yet, its antigen is unknown.

V was pared by 4 bases and J by 1 base, with 11 bases between. Germline V gene sequence: CDR1 LGHNA, CDR2 YSLEER. This CDR3 has 15 amino acids. The PCR used 60 Vbeta and 13 Jbeta primers. Generated by immunoSEQ multiplex PCR, the TCRdb table keeps only in-frame clones and is missing some. The sample lists some 110,000 clones; more than 75% were seen once. J is TRBJ1-3 and V is TRBV4-3; D not resolved. Sequenced material: PBMCs. This sequence originates from a woman aged 45-65 years in good health and CMV-seropositive. CDR3 sequence: CASSRGEVSGNTIYF. CDR3 sequence (DNA): TGCGCCAGCAGCCGCGGAGAGGTTTCTGGAAACACCATATATTTT.